This TCR beta chain was identified during a study of shared clonotypes between healthy human individuals. At a deep level, the assay was run. As processed by the authors: Junction-only sequences without quality scores were provided by ImmunoSEQ, so filtering was different. Sequencing was performed with immunoSEQ multiplex PCR; in TCRdb, only in-frame clones are kept and a portion is missing. V, J and clone size are those of that table, while D and trimming were read from the DNA. The sample contains some 740,000 clones, roughly 92% of which appear only once. Only CD45RO-negative cells positively selected for CCR7 counted as naive CD8 cells, so terminally differentiated effector memory CD45RA+ cells were excluded. To note about this clone: Its specificity is unknown.

The CDR3 extends over 14 amino acids. Looked up from germline, CDR1 is MNHEY and CDR2 is SMNVEV (reference sequence). Trimming cost V 1 base and J 7 bases, with 10 bases left between them. Broader study findings: When compared with the clonotypes that were shared by all four sorted-subset donors, the non-shared clonotypes turned out to have lower generation probabilities.

The clonotype originates from a man aged 30 to 45 in good health. The chain carries TRBV27 and TRBJ2-2, with D tentatively TRBD1 (5 bases). What was sequenced was naive CD8+ T cells sorted from blood. The CDR3 DNA reads TGTGCCAGCAGTTTATGGCAGGGCCACGGGGAGCTGTTTTTT. This encodes CASSLWQGHGELFF.